This entry is about one T cell receptor beta chain. In the authors' methods: Estimates of nucleated cell counts were drawn from the amplification of reference gene primers. The protocol was immunoSEQ multiplex PCR, while the TCRdb copy is restricted to in-frame clones and leaves out a portion. The V and J calls and the clone size are those of that table, but D and trimming were determined from the DNA. The profile shows roughly 290,000 clones, around 87% of them singletons. The sample belongs to a study of blood T cell repertoires in COVID-19. Study-level background: Sites in the United States, Italy and Spain provided acute and convalescent COVID-19 samples. From T cells, B-cell-depleted T cells, or PBMCs came the material, which was cDNA or gDNA.

This CDR3 comprises 14 residues. Germline V gene lookup returns CDR1 LNHDA and CDR2 SQIVND (reference sequence). J gave up 2 bases and V 6 bases, and 3 bases lay outside the gene matches. The sequencing sample was made of peripheral blood. V and J are TRBV19 and TRBJ1-5; TRBD1 matches 8 bases. This sequence was found in a woman in her 50s who had recovered from COVID-19. The CDR3 sequence: CASRMDRGNQPQHF. The CDR3 coding sequence is TGTGCCAGTAGGATGGACAGGGGCAATCAGCCCCAGCATTTT.